The sequence of this T cell receptor (beta chain) was determined in a study of blood T cell repertoires in COVID-19. Looked up from germline, CDR1 is LGHNT and CDR2 is FRNRAP. The V gene lost 8 bases and the J gene lost 4 bases, with 11 bases spanning the gap. The CDR3 length is 12 residues. Here immunoSEQ multiplex PCR was the method, and the copy in TCRdb shows in-frame clones only, minus some. The sample carries around 200,000 clones, roughly four fifths recorded once. The clonotype was recovered from a woman between 40 and 50 years old with active or convalescent COVID-19. Sequences were obtained from peripheral blood. The chain combines TRBV12-5 with TRBJ2-5; D might be TRBD2 (6 bases). The CDR3 DNA follows: TGTGCTAGTCAGTCGGAGGGAGAGACCCAGTACTTC. This codes for CASQSEGETQYF.